Shown below are 3 T cell receptor beta chains from a single sample sequenced in a study of T cells after posttransplantation cyclophosphamide. Assay: immunoSEQ multiplex PCR; the TCRdb copy retains only in-frame clones and omits some. Among 45,000 or so clones listed, roughly 93% were seen once. Sequencing was done on a sample of PBMCs. Receptor source: a woman between 45 and 65 years old in good health and a related stem cell transplant donor.

The chain employs TRBV6-5 and TRBJ1-1; D is uncertain. The CDR3 loop spans 15 amino acids. V lost 4 bases and J lost 6, with 18 bases in between. CDR1 MNHEY and CDR2 SVGAGI come from the germline V gene. CDR3 nucleotides: TGTGCCAGCAGTTTCGAGTCCCAGAGGGCATCTGAAGCTTTCTTT. It codes for CASSFESQRASEAFF.

The chain has TRBV5-1 and TRBJ1-1; no definite D call. The V end lost 1 base, the J end lost 4 bases, and 11 bases lay between the germline ends. CDR1 SGHRS and CDR2 YFSETQ come from the germline V gene. This CDR3 has 14 residues. CDR3 residues: CASSLLQDPTEAFF. CDR3 DNA: TGCGCCAGCAGCTTGTTGCAGGATCCCACTGAAGCTTTCTTT.

A word on this clone: One end of the junction does not line up with germline, which may come from a read error. The rearrangement uses TRBV7-7 and TRBJ2-7; TRBD2 aligns across 13 bases. CDR3 length equals 15 residues. Germline CDR1 reads SSHAT; CDR2 reads FNYEAQ (reference sequence). This CDR3 is CASSLGLAGVSEQYF. The CDR3 region has the DNA TGTGCTAGCAGCTTAGGACTAGCGGGAGTTTCCGAGCAGTACTTC.